This T cell receptor (beta chain) was sequenced during a study of blood T cell repertoires in COVID-19. The overall study: The United States, Italy and Spain supplied acute and convalescent COVID-19 samples. PBMCs, B-cell-depleted T cells, or T cells provided the cDNA or gDNA that made up the material.

Methods used by the authors: Estimates of nucleated cell counts were drawn from the amplification of reference gene primers. Assay used: immunoSEQ multiplex PCR; TCRdb lists only in-frame clones, some missing. For V, J and clone size, that table is used; D and trimming come from the DNA. The sample lists around 200,000 clones, around nine tenths occurring once. Germline CDR1 is SGHNT and CDR2 is YYREEE (reference sequence). This CDR3 region has 15 residues. V gave up 5 bases and J gave up 0 bases; unmatched junction bases: 6. The sample taken for sequencing was peripheral blood. The genes are TRBV5-4 and TRBJ2-7, with 9 bases fitting TRBD2. The receptor was derived from a woman aged 18-29 years who had recovered from COVID-19. Written as DNA, the CDR3 is TGTGCCAGCAGTACGCTAGCGGGGACCTCCTACGAGCAGTACTTC. It specifies CASSTLAGTSYEQYF.